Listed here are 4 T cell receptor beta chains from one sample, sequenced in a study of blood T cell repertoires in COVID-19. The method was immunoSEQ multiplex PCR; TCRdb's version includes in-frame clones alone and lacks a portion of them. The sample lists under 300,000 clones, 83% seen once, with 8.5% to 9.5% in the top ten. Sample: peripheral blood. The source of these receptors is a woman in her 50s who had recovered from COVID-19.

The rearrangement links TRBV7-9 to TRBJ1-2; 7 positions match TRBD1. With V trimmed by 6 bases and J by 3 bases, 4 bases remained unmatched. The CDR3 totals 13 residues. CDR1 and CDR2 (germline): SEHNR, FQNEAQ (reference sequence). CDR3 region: CASSFTGDYGYTF. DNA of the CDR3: TGTGCCAGCAGTTTTACAGGGGACTATGGCTACACCTTC. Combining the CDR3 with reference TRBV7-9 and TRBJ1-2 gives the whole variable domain DTGVSQNPRHKITKRGQNVTFRCDPISEHNRLYWYRQTLGQGPEFLTYFQNEAQLEKSRLLSDRFSAERPKGSFSTLEIQRTEQGDSAMYLCASSFTGDYGYTFGSGTRLTVV.

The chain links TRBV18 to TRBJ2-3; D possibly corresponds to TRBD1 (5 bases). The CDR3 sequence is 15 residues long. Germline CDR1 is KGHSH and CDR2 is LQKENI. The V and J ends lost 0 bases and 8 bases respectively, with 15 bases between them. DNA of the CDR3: TGTGCCAGCTCACCACCGGGCAGGGCGCAGGGTACGCAGTATTTT. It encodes CASSPPGRAQGTQYF.

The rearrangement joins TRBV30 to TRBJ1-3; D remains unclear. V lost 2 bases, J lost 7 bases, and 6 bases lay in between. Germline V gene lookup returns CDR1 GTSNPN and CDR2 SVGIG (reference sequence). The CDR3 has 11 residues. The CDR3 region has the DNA TGTGCCTGGAGTTTACGGAACACCATATATTTT. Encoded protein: CAWSLRNTIYF.

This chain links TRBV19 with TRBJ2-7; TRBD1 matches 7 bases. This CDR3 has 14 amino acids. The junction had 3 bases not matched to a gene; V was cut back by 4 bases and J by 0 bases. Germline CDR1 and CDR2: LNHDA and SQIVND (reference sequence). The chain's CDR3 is CASSKQGISYEQYF. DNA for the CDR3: TGTGCCAGTAGTAAACAGGGGATCTCCTACGAGCAGTACTTC.